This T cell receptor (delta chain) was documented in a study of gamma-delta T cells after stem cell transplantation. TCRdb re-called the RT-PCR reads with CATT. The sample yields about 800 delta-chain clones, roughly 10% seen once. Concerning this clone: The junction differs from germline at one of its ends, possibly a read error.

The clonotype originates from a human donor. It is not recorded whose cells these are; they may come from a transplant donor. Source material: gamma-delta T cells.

The CDR3 protein is CAASEVGLYHLPPYSILGDIVSDKPIF. CDR3 DNA sequence: TGTGCAGCAAGCGAGGTTGGTCTCTATCACCTTCCACCATACTCGATACTGGGGGATATTGTATCCGATAAACCCATCTTT. The genes are TRAV29/DV5 and TRDJ1; the match to TRDD3 covers 11 bases. CDR3 size: 27 residues. CDR1 and CDR2 (germline): NSMFDY, ISSIKDK.